This T cell receptor beta chain originates from a study of graft-versus-host responses after intestinal transplantation (dated by TCRdb to 2020 to 2022). Background on the whole study: The transplants that recipients received were multivisceral, liver-intestinal, or isolated intestinal. To identify alloreactive clones, pre-transplant mixed lymphocyte reaction products were sequenced and then compared with unstimulated pre-transplant donor and recipient T cells. The cohort enrolled around 23 intestinal transplant recipients including one retransplant, and a few patients lacking pretransplant specimens were excluded. Donor T cell macrochimerism was defined as a peak of at least 4% donor T cells among recipient peripheral blood mononuclear cells. Graft-versus-host and host-versus-graft alloreactive T cell clones were tracked in the graft, circulation and bone marrow after intestinal transplantation using bulk TCR-beta CDR3 sequencing. All recipients received anti-thymocyte globulin induction followed by maintenance tacrolimus and steroids for about three years. Samples from three later patients were sequenced in-house on an Illumina MiSeq with MiXCR processing rather than by the commercial service. Study-wide conclusions, independent of this receptor: GvH clones were detected in recipient bone marrow, and some of these GvH clones were observed earlier in ileal mucosa or blood, consistent with an intestinal mucosal origin. The relatively low number and heterogeneity of intestinal transplant patients limited the conclusions. In the allografts of patients with donor T cell macrochimerism, GvH to HvG T cell clonal ratios were high. Early after transplant, declines in HvG clones were associated with peak levels of circulating GvH clones.

The method was the immunoSEQ multiplex PCR assay. High-throughput TCR-beta CDR3 sequencing of genomic DNA from most patients was performed by Adaptive Biotechnologies. The authors' pipeline ran thus. Adaptive's ImmunoSEQ software was the source of the TCR sequencing data for roughly 19 patients, while a few other patients were processed with MiXCR and VDJtools. CDR3 nucleotide sequences shared by donor and recipient were removed because the origin of these sequences could not be assigned. To be classed as alloreactive, a clone needed at least 2-fold expansion over unstimulated cells and a minimum CFSE-low frequency of 0.002% (template counts) or 0.001% (read counts). Mappable clones were those detected in sequenced pre-transplant spleen, lymph node, or MLR CFSE-low populations of the donor or recipient. Cumulative frequency of alloreactive clones was calculated as a percentage of all sequences weighted by copy number. As stored in TCRdb, this immuneACCESS dataset retains in-frame rearrangements with V and J assigned. A fraction of the clones does not appear; measured against another copy, unresolved V genes explain less than half of the discrepancy, and the remainder lacks a known reason. From that table come the V and J calls and clone size; the DNA was used to work out D and trimming. The sample yields 40,000 or so clones; over 85% were counted once. Roughly 0.71% of the sample is held by the ten biggest clonotypes.

The CDR3 holds 12 amino acids from the cysteine to the phenylalanine. Of the read, only the CDR3 DNA is kept; its 36 bases are in frame from base 1. According to the germline V gene, CDR1 reads MDHEN and CDR2 reads SYDVKM. V trim: 6 bases; J trim: 8 bases; unmatched bases: 3. Comment on this clone: Its binding antigen is unknown. No base quality information exists; no much larger clone differs at one position.

In the first month after transplant, blood samples were collected up to 4 times, and after that at least monthly when available. This chain is built from TRBV28 and TRBJ1-4; 7 middle bases align to TRBD1. The clonotype originates from a human patient who received an intestinal transplant, so some T cells may come from the graft donor. The material sequenced was PBMCs, taken 16 days after intestinal transplant. The nucleotides are TGTGCCAGCAGCTTACAGGGGGAAAAACTGTTTTTT. Translated, it reads CASSLQGEKLFF.